This is a list of T cell receptor beta chains from one sample in a study of blood T cell repertoires in COVID-19. The method was immunoSEQ multiplex PCR; TCRdb's version includes in-frame clones alone and lacks a portion of them. The profile shows 150,000 to 200,000 clones, around four fifths of them singletons. The sequenced sample was peripheral blood. The receptors were sampled from a woman aged 25 to 39 with acute or convalescent COVID-19. Both conserved end residues are part of each CDR3. Each record gives: V gene, clone size, J gene, D gene, CDR3 protein, CDR3 DNA. The D gene is left open where the match is weak. The size entry is marked missing in some rows and otherwise reads once, few, many or a size class.

v_gene: TRBV7-2
abundance: .
j_gene: TRBJ1-3
d_gene: .
CDR3aa: CASSPLAASGNTIYF
CDR3nt: TGTGCCAGCAGCCCTCTGGCTGCCTCTGGAAACACCATATATTTT

v_gene: TRBV3-1/TRBV3-2
abundance: .
j_gene: TRBJ2-2
d_gene: TRBD2
CDR3aa: CASSQTSGVAGELFF
CDR3nt: TGTGCCAGCAGCCAGACTAGCGGAGTGGCCGGGGAGCTGTTTTTT

v_gene: TRBV6-5
abundance: .
j_gene: TRBJ1-2
d_gene: TRBD1
CDR3aa: CASSPTGNYGYTF
CDR3nt: TGTGCCAGCAGCCCGACAGGGAACTATGGCTACACCTTC

v_gene: TRBV7-2
abundance: .
j_gene: TRBJ2-2
d_gene: TRBD1
CDR3aa: CASSLVGGNTGELFF
CDR3nt: TGTGCCAGCAGCTTAGTAGGGGGCAACACCGGGGAGCTGTTTTTT

v_gene: TRBV2
abundance: .
j_gene: TRBJ2-1
d_gene: TRBD2
CDR3aa: CASILGLAGEEQFF
CDR3nt: TGTGCCAGCATACTCGGGCTAGCGGGGGAGGAGCAGTTCTTC

v_gene: TRBV5-6
abundance: .
j_gene: TRBJ1-5
d_gene: .
CDR3aa: CASSLSGRSNQPQHF
CDR3nt: TGTGCCAGCAGCTTAAGCGGGAGAAGCAATCAGCCCCAGCATTTT

v_gene: TRBV27
abundance: .
j_gene: TRBJ1-1
d_gene: TRBD1
CDR3aa: CATVDRANTEAFF
CDR3nt: TGTGCCACGGTAGACAGGGCGAACACTGAAGCTTTCTTT

v_gene: TRBV11-3
abundance: .
j_gene: TRBJ2-2
d_gene: .
CDR3aa: CASSLGVGANTGELFF
CDR3nt: TGTGCCAGCAGCTTAGGGGTTGGGGCCAACACCGGGGAGCTGTTTTTT

v_gene: TRBV5-1
abundance: .
j_gene: TRBJ1-3
d_gene: .
CDR3aa: CASSLDGGAGNTIYF
CDR3nt: TGCGCCAGCAGCTTGGATGGGGGGGCTGGAAACACCATATATTTT

v_gene: TRBV7-8
abundance: .
j_gene: TRBJ1-2
d_gene: TRBD1
CDR3aa: CASSSDREYGYTF
CDR3nt: TGTGCCAGCAGCTCAGACAGGGAGTATGGCTACACCTTC

v_gene: TRBV2
abundance: few
j_gene: TRBJ2-2
d_gene: TRBD2
CDR3aa: CASRTGGDTGELFF
CDR3nt: TGTGCCAGCAGGACGGGAGGGGACACCGGGGAGCTGTTTTTT

v_gene: TRBV10-2
abundance: .
j_gene: TRBJ2-2
d_gene: TRBD2
CDR3aa: CASSLTGGAGELFF
CDR3nt: TGCGCCAGCAGCCTAACGGGGGGGGCCGGGGAGCTGTTTTTT

v_gene: TRBV7-9
abundance: few
j_gene: TRBJ1-2
d_gene: TRBD1
CDR3aa: CASSLEGRGQSFGYTF
CDR3nt: TGTGCCAGCAGCTTAGAGGGCAGGGGGCAGTCTTTTGGCTACACCTTC

v_gene: TRBV24-1
abundance: .
j_gene: TRBJ1-5
d_gene: TRBD1
CDR3aa: CATRDREASDQPQHF
CDR3nt: TGTGCCACGAGGGACAGGGAGGCATCGGATCAGCCCCAGCATTTT

v_gene: TRBV6-5
abundance: .
j_gene: TRBJ1-1
d_gene: TRBD1
CDR3aa: CASSVTTGRNTEAFF
CDR3nt: TGTGCCAGCAGCGTAACGACAGGGCGGAACACTGAAGCTTTCTTT

v_gene: TRBV6-5
abundance: .
j_gene: TRBJ1-4
d_gene: .
CDR3aa: CASRKDGQSPEKLFF
CDR3nt: TGTGCCAGCAGAAAAGACGGACAGTCGCCCGAAAAACTGTTTTTT

v_gene: TRBV14
abundance: .
j_gene: TRBJ1-6
d_gene: .
CDR3aa: CASSQVGSGDSPLHF
CDR3nt: TGTGCCAGCAGCCAAGTGGGGAGCGGGGATTCACCCCTCCACTTT

v_gene: TRBV27
abundance: .
j_gene: TRBJ1-1
d_gene: TRBD1
CDR3aa: CASSFQGETEAFF
CDR3nt: TGTGCCAGCAGTTTCCAGGGGGAAACTGAAGCTTTCTTT

v_gene: TRBV2
abundance: .
j_gene: TRBJ2-3
d_gene: .
CDR3aa: CASSERGQILTDTQYF
CDR3nt: TGTGCCAGCAGTGAAAGAGGCCAGATACTCACAGATACGCAGTATTTT

v_gene: TRBV6-5
abundance: .
j_gene: TRBJ2-3
d_gene: .
CDR3aa: CASSYTGSTDTQYF
CDR3nt: TGTGCCAGCAGTTACACGGGGAGCACAGATACGCAGTATTTT

v_gene: TRBV27
abundance: .
j_gene: TRBJ2-7
d_gene: .
CDR3aa: CASSEDRFAYEQYF
CDR3nt: TGTGCCAGCAGTGAAGACAGATTTGCCTACGAGCAGTACTTC

v_gene: TRBV4-1
abundance: .
j_gene: TRBJ1-4
d_gene: TRBD1
CDR3aa: CASRPGQGTNEKLFF
CDR3nt: TGCGCCAGCAGGCCAGGACAGGGAACTAATGAAAAACTGTTTTTT

v_gene: TRBV4-1
abundance: few
j_gene: TRBJ1-4
d_gene: .
CDR3aa: CASSQDEGATNEKLFF
CDR3nt: TGCGCCAGCAGCCAAGACGAAGGGGCAACTAATGAAAAACTGTTTTTT

v_gene: TRBV5-1
abundance: .
j_gene: TRBJ2-1
d_gene: TRBD2
CDR3aa: CASSLGGRDYNEQFF
CDR3nt: TGCGCCAGCAGCTTGGGCGGGAGGGATTACAATGAGCAGTTCTTC

v_gene: TRBV6-2/TRBV6-3
abundance: .
j_gene: TRBJ2-5
d_gene: .
CDR3aa: CASSLGRGETQYF
CDR3nt: TGTGCCAGCAGTTTAGGACGAGGGGAGACCCAGTACTTC

v_gene: TRBV6-5
abundance: .
j_gene: TRBJ2-3
d_gene: TRBD2
CDR3aa: CASRSGGAGDTQYF
CDR3nt: TGTGCCAGCAGGAGCGGGGGGGCAGGAGATACGCAGTATTTT

v_gene: TRBV6-5
abundance: .
j_gene: TRBJ1-6
d_gene: .
CDR3aa: CASSPEWSYNSPLHF
CDR3nt: TGTGCCAGCAGCCCCGAGTGGTCCTATAATTCACCCCTCCACTTT

v_gene: TRBV6-6
abundance: .
j_gene: TRBJ2-5
d_gene: .
CDR3aa: CASSYTSGEETQYF
CDR3nt: TGTGCCAGCAGTTACACCAGCGGTGAAGAGACCCAGTACTTC

v_gene: TRBV6-2/TRBV6-3
abundance: .
j_gene: TRBJ1-5
d_gene: .
CDR3aa: CASSYPPTGQTLWDQPQHF
CDR3nt: TGTGCCAGCAGTTACCCCCCCACAGGGCAGACTTTGTGGGATCAGCCCCAGCATTTT

v_gene: TRBV19
abundance: .
j_gene: TRBJ1-5
d_gene: .
CDR3aa: CASGSSGYQPQHF
CDR3nt: TGTGCCAGTGGATCAAGCGGGTATCAGCCCCAGCATTTT

v_gene: TRBV5-1
abundance: .
j_gene: TRBJ1-3
d_gene: TRBD1
CDR3aa: CASSWGWTGNDAPSGNTIYF
CDR3nt: TGCGCCAGCAGCTGGGGCTGGACAGGAAACGATGCACCCTCTGGAAACACCATATATTTT

v_gene: TRBV7-2
abundance: .
j_gene: TRBJ2-1
d_gene: .
CDR3aa: CASSFGYNEQFF
CDR3nt: TGTGCCAGCAGCTTCGGGTACAATGAGCAGTTCTTC

v_gene: TRBV6-4
abundance: .
j_gene: TRBJ2-3
d_gene: .
CDR3aa: CASSDSPGSALDTQYF
CDR3nt: TGTGCCAGCAGTGACTCTCCAGGGTCGGCTTTAGATACGCAGTATTTT

v_gene: TRBV5-8
abundance: .
j_gene: TRBJ1-1
d_gene: .
CDR3aa: CASSESNRFTEAFF
CDR3nt: TGTGCCAGCAGCGAAAGTAACCGGTTCACTGAAGCTTTCTTT

v_gene: TRBV7-2
abundance: .
j_gene: TRBJ1-3
d_gene: .
CDR3aa: CASSFRGLGSGNTIYF
CDR3nt: TGTGCCAGCAGCTTCAGGGGCTTAGGCTCTGGAAACACCATATATTTT

v_gene: TRBV19
abundance: .
j_gene: TRBJ1-1
d_gene: .
CDR3aa: CASSVLSGTMNTEAFF
CDR3nt: TGTGCCAGTAGTGTATTATCCGGGACAATGAACACTGAAGCTTTCTTT

v_gene: TRBV6-6
abundance: .
j_gene: TRBJ1-4
d_gene: .
CDR3aa: CASSQNRVGVGEKLFF
CDR3nt: TGTGCCAGCAGCCAAAACAGGGTAGGGGTAGGTGAAAAACTGTTTTTT

v_gene: TRBV4-3
abundance: .
j_gene: TRBJ1-2
d_gene: TRBD1
CDR3aa: CASSQQKGAAGGYTF
CDR3nt: TGCGCCAGCAGCCAGCAGAAGGGGGCAGCAGGTGGCTACACCTTC

v_gene: TRBV9
abundance: .
j_gene: TRBJ2-1
d_gene: TRBD2
CDR3aa: CASSPRGSGGNNEQFF
CDR3nt: TGTGCCAGCAGCCCCCGGGGTAGCGGGGGCAACAATGAGCAGTTCTTC

v_gene: TRBV6-5
abundance: .
j_gene: TRBJ2-2
d_gene: .
CDR3aa: CASSWGRLGTGELFF
CDR3nt: TGTGCCAGCAGTTGGGGCCGCCTCGGGACCGGGGAGCTGTTTTTT

v_gene: TRBV5-3
abundance: .
j_gene: TRBJ1-3
d_gene: .
CDR3aa: CASPPSGTLF
CDR3nt: TGTGCCAGCCCTCCGAGTGGGACACTTTTT

v_gene: TRBV3-1/TRBV3-2
abundance: .
j_gene: TRBJ2-7
d_gene: .
CDR3aa: CASSQERRAISMGSSYEQYF
CDR3nt: TGTGCCAGCAGCCAAGAGAGGCGGGCCATCTCCATGGGGAGCTCCTACGAGCAGTACTTC

v_gene: TRBV27
abundance: .
j_gene: TRBJ1-1
d_gene: .
CDR3aa: CASSFLTETMNTEAFF
CDR3nt: TGTGCCAGCAGTTTTCTCACAGAAACCATGAACACTGAAGCTTTCTTT

v_gene: TRBV28
abundance: .
j_gene: TRBJ2-3
d_gene: TRBD2
CDR3aa: CASSPGLADFRRDTQYF
CDR3nt: TGTGCCAGCAGTCCGGGACTAGCGGACTTCAGAAGGGATACGCAGTATTTT

v_gene: TRBV7-2
abundance: .
j_gene: TRBJ2-7
d_gene: .
CDR3aa: CASSLWGAGTTYSYEQYF
CDR3nt: TGTGCCAGCAGCCTTTGGGGAGCGGGGACAACCTACTCCTACGAGCAGTACTTC

v_gene: TRBV28
abundance: once
j_gene: TRBJ1-3
d_gene: .
CDR3aa: CASSLGEGTWVRNTIYF
CDR3nt: TGTGCCAGCAGTTTAGGGGAGGGAACCTGGGTTAGAAACACCATATATTTT

v_gene: TRBV12-5
abundance: .
j_gene: TRBJ1-5
d_gene: TRBD1
CDR3aa: CASAVRQGNNQPQHF
CDR3nt: TGTGCTAGTGCCGTGCGACAGGGGAACAATCAGCCCCAGCATTTT

v_gene: TRBV28
abundance: few
j_gene: TRBJ2-7
d_gene: TRBD2
CDR3aa: CASWAGGYYEQYF
CDR3nt: TGTGCCAGCTGGGCGGGAGGTTATTACGAGCAGTACTTC

v_gene: TRBV4-2
abundance: .
j_gene: TRBJ1-2
d_gene: .
CDR3aa: CASSQDRASYGYTF
CDR3nt: TGTGCCAGCAGCCAAGACAGGGCCTCCTATGGCTACACCTTC

v_gene: TRBV19
abundance: few
j_gene: TRBJ2-1
d_gene: .
CDR3aa: CASSIGNPGNEQFF
CDR3nt: TGTGCCAGTAGTATTGGCAACCCGGGCAATGAGCAGTTCTTC

v_gene: TRBV6-1
abundance: .
j_gene: TRBJ2-7
d_gene: .
CDR3aa: CASREDRPYEQYF
CDR3nt: TGTGCCAGCAGAGAAGACAGGCCCTACGAGCAGTACTTC

v_gene: TRBV28
abundance: .
j_gene: TRBJ2-1
d_gene: TRBD1
CDR3aa: CASRPGTGEWNEQFF
CDR3nt: TGTGCCAGCAGACCCGGGACAGGGGAGTGGAATGAGCAGTTCTTC

v_gene: TRBV7-9
abundance: .
j_gene: TRBJ1-2
d_gene: TRBD1
CDR3aa: CASSLMDRAGGYTF
CDR3nt: TGTGCCAGCAGTTTGATGGACAGGGCGGGAGGCTACACCTTC

v_gene: TRBV9
abundance: .
j_gene: TRBJ2-5
d_gene: TRBD1
CDR3aa: CASSAQGAETQYF
CDR3nt: TGTGCCAGCAGCGCTCAGGGGGCAGAGACCCAGTACTTC

v_gene: TRBV12-3/TRBV12-4
abundance: few
j_gene: TRBJ1-4
d_gene: .
CDR3aa: CASSQAGEKLFF
CDR3nt: TGTGCCAGCAGTCAGGCGGGTGAAAAACTGTTTTTT

v_gene: TRBV28
abundance: .
j_gene: TRBJ1-6
d_gene: .
CDR3aa: CASSLGHRADSPLHF
CDR3nt: TGTGCCAGCAGTTTAGGACACAGGGCTGATTCACCCCTCCACTTT

v_gene: TRBV6-1
abundance: .
j_gene: TRBJ2-4
d_gene: TRBD2
CDR3aa: CASSPIGGGIQYF
CDR3nt: TGTGCCAGCAGTCCGATCGGGGGGGGCATTCAGTACTTC

v_gene: TRBV19
abundance: .
j_gene: TRBJ2-1
d_gene: .
CDR3aa: CAAGSRVGPNEQFF
CDR3nt: TGTGCCGCAGGGTCTAGGGTCGGGCCCAATGAGCAGTTCTTC

v_gene: TRBV7-9
abundance: once
j_gene: TRBJ2-1
d_gene: TRBD1
CDR3aa: CASSSLLRDRGYNEQFF
CDR3nt: TGTGCCAGCAGCTCACTACTCCGGGACAGGGGGTACAATGAGCAGTTCTTC